The 22 T cell receptor beta chains below all came from one sample that was sequenced in a study of shared clonotypes between healthy human individuals. Here immunoSEQ multiplex PCR was the method, and the copy in TCRdb shows in-frame clones only, minus some. The sample gives about 470,000 clones, about four fifths of which show up once; roughly 13% is in the top ten. The sample consisted of PBMCs. The receptors were gathered from a woman in her 40s in good health. Some clones in this sample may be carry-over from other donors' samples.

The CDR3 loop is CASSPSSGTDTQYF. In DNA form, the CDR3 reads TGTGCCAGCAGCCCATCTAGCGGCACAGATACGCAGTATTTT. The J gene is TRBJ2-3, the V gene TRBV7-9; a weak D match, TRBD2 (6 bases). Trimming removed 5 bases at V and 1 base at J, with 10 bases between. The germline gives CDR1 SEHNR, CDR2 FQNEAQ (reference sequence). The CDR3 has 14 amino acids.

This sequence joins TRBV2 and TRBJ2-1; D may be TRBD1 (5 bases). CDR1 SNHLY and CDR2 FYNNEI come from the germline V gene. The V end lost 3 bases, the J end lost 0 bases, and 9 bases lay between the germline ends. The CDR3 has 15 residues. For the CDR3, the DNA is TGTGCCAGCAGTGAGCAGGGCAGCTCCTACAATGAGCAGTTCTTC. Translated: CASSEQGSSYNEQFF.

This chain links TRBV11-2 with TRBJ2-7; D may be TRBD2 (6 bases). CDR3 length: 15 residues. In germline, CDR1 is SGHAT, CDR2 FQNNGV. Trimming pared 1 base from V and 3 bases from J, leaving 13 bases between. CDR3: CASSLATGDGYEQYF. The DNA of the CDR3 is TGTGCCAGCAGCTTAGCAACGGGAGACGGCTACGAGCAGTACTTC.

This clone was seen repeatedly, ten times or more. This chain links TRBV25-1 with TRBJ1-2; D might be TRBD1 (5 bases). The CDR3 totals 16 residues. CDR1 and CDR2 (germline): MGHDK, SYGVNS. V gave up 0 bases and J gave up 3 bases, with 14 bases separating them. The CDR3 sequence: CASSEYQQGGDYGYTF. CDR3 DNA: TGTGCCAGCAGTGAATATCAGCAGGGCGGTGACTATGGCTACACCTTC.

This clone was picked up a small number of times. The chain links TRBV5-1 to TRBJ1-2; D remains ambiguous. V lost 0 bases and J lost 6, with 15 bases in between. This CDR3 has 15 residues. Germline V CDR1 and CDR2: SGHRS, YFSETQ. CDR3 protein: CASSLEGRVLDGYTF. The CDR3 region has the DNA TGCGCCAGCAGCTTGGAGGGAAGGGTATTAGATGGCTACACCTTC.

The chain couples TRBV27 to TRBJ1-1, with D unclear. The CDR3 sequence is 14 residues long. Trimming stripped 2 bases from V and 1 base from J, with 8 bases between. Germline assignment: CDR1 MNHEY and CDR2 SMNVEV (reference sequence). The CDR3 region has the DNA TGTGCCAGCAGTTTAGCCTACAGGAACACTGAAGCTTTCTTT. It yields the protein CASSLAYRNTEAFF.

The V and J genes are TRBV14 and TRBJ2-3; D might be TRBD1 or TRBD2, each matching 5 bases. The CDR3 length is 13 residues. CDR1 is SGHDN, CDR2 FVKESK, per germline. With 1 base removed from V and 8 bases from J, the gap between germline ends came to 10 bases. The CDR3 spells CASSQGAGGTQYF. DNA of the CDR3: TGTGCCAGCAGCCAAGGGGCTGGGGGTACGCAGTATTTT.

The chain combines TRBV28 with TRBJ2-1, with TRBD1 identical over 8 bases. J was trimmed by 2 bases and V by 6 bases; bases with no gene match: 9. The germline gives CDR1 MDHEN, CDR2 SYDVKM. This CDR3 spans 16 amino acids. DNA of the CDR3: TGTGCCAGCAGCACCGACAGGGGAGGAACCTACAATGAGCAGTTCTTC. This translates into CASSTDRGGTYNEQFF.

The genes are TRBV7-6 and TRBJ2-5, with TRBD1 matching 10 bases. Germline V gene lookup returns CDR1 SGHVS and CDR2 FNYEAQ. The CDR3 runs to 15 residues. Unmatched junction bases numbered 3, after V lost 0 bases and J lost 5 bases. The CDR3 is CASSLAGQGPETQYF. CDR3 nucleotide sequence: TGTGCCAGCAGCTTAGCGGGACAGGGGCCCGAGACCCAGTACTTC.

J is TRBJ2-5 and V is TRBV7-2, with TRBD2 as a possible D gene (6 bases). Trimming removed 3 bases at V and 0 bases at J, with 11 bases between. Per germline, CDR1 SGHTA and CDR2 FQGNSA. The CDR3 contains 15 residues. The CDR3 region has the DNA TGTGCCAGCAGCTTGACTAGACGTCACCAAGAGACCCAGTACTTC. Translation gives CASSLTRRHQETQYF.

Regarding this clone: A much larger clone lies one base from this, so it may be a read error. Other DNA variants within this sample encode the same CDR3. V is TRBV6-1 and J is TRBJ2-3, with TRBD2 matching 10 bases. V was clipped by 6 bases and J by 6 bases; unmatched bases: 9. The CDR3 has 15 residues. Germline-derived CDR1 and CDR2 are MNHNS and SASEGT. The CDR3 DNA reads as TGTGCCAGCAGCTCACTAGCGGGGCGGTTGGATACGCAGTATTTT. Translation gives CASSSLAGRLDTQYF.

This clone was detected many times. The chain uses TRBV7-2 and TRBJ1-2; tentative D call: TRBD1 (6 bases). The CDR3 sequence is 15 residues long. With 1 base removed from V and 4 bases from J, the gap between germline ends came to 13 bases. Germline CDR1 SGHTA, CDR2 FQGNSA. CDR3 sequence reads: CASSLGGQASYGYTF. The CDR3 DNA is TGTGCCAGCAGCTTAGGGGGGCAGGCCAGCTATGGCTACACCTTC.

A few counts support this clone. The chain uses TRBV7-3 and TRBJ2-3; 7 bases line up with TRBD2. The CDR3 is made up of 13 amino acids. Germline CDR1 and CDR2: SGHTA and FQGTGA. J lost 4 bases, V lost 8 bases, and 6 bases had no gene match. As DNA, the CDR3 is TGTGCCAGCCAAGCGGGAAACGCAGATACGCAGTATTTT. It yields the protein CASQAGNADTQYF.

This chain connects TRBV11-2 to TRBJ2-7; a possible D gene is TRBD2 (5 bases). Deletions cut 5 bases from V and 6 bases from J, with 14 bases between. Germline V gives CDR1 SGHAT, CDR2 FQNNGV. The CDR3 covers 13 residues. The CDR3 DNA is TGTGCCAGCAGCCCAGCCCTCCGGGGCGAGCAGTACTTC. As protein: CASSPALRGEQYF.

This chain joins TRBV9 and TRBJ2-7; TRBD1 matches at 9 bases. Germline lookup yields CDR1 SGDLS and CDR2 YYNGEE. The CDR3 runs to 14 residues. J gave up 3 bases and V 4 bases, and 5 bases lay outside the gene matches. The CDR3 loop is CASSSGTGIYEQYF. The CDR3 coding sequence is TGTGCCAGCAGCTCCGGGACAGGGATCTACGAGCAGTACTTC.

This rearrangement joins TRBV7-9 to TRBJ2-6; D is ambiguous. CDR1 is SEHNR, CDR2 FQNEAQ, per germline (reference sequence). This CDR3 has 15 amino acids. V was shortened by 8 bases and J by 1 base, with 12 bases between the two germline ends. The CDR3 protein is CASGAAESGANVLTF. The CDR3 region has the DNA TGTGCCAGCGGCGCGGCGGAATCTGGGGCCAACGTCCTGACTTTC.

The V call is TRBV18, the J call TRBJ2-6, with D possibly being TRBD1 or TRBD2 (5 bases each). The germline CDR1 and CDR2 sequences are KGHSH and LQKENI. The CDR3 runs 15 residues. The germline V and J ends were trimmed by 6 bases and 0 bases, with 9 bases remaining between them. The CDR3 region has the DNA TGTGCCAGCTCCCGGGGCCTCTCTGGGGCCAACGTCCTGACTTTC. Translating it yields CASSRGLSGANVLTF. Based on the CDR3 plus reference TRBV18 and TRBJ2-6, the full variable domain is NAGVMQNPRHLVRRRGQEARLRCSPMKGHSHVYWYRQLPEEGLKFMVYLQKENIIDESGMPKERFSAEFPKEGPSILRIQQVVRGDSAAYFCASSRGLSGANVLTFGAGSRLTVL.

The rearrangement links TRBV28 to TRBJ2-1; possibly TRBD2 for D (5 bases). Trimming took off 5 bases at V and 8 bases at J, with 13 bases between the two ends. Germline V gives CDR1 MDHEN, CDR2 SYDVKM. The CDR3 has 13 residues. As DNA, the CDR3 is TGTGCCAGCAGTCCCACGGGGTCCCATGAGCAGTTCTTC. This sequence encodes CASSPTGSHEQFF.

The V gene is TRBV27, the J gene TRBJ1-4; D may be TRBD1 (5 bases). V dropped 5 bases and J dropped 5 bases, with 15 bases sitting between them. The CDR3 is 15 amino acids. Germline lookup yields CDR1 MNHEY and CDR2 SMNVEV (reference sequence). The CDR3 DNA follows: TGTGCCAGCAGTCGGGGGGGGAGGTCAAATGAAAAACTGTTTTTT. Protein product: CASSRGGRSNEKLFF.

The DNA for the CDR3 is TGTGCCAGCGGACAGCCCGGATTTGTCTACGAGCAGTACTTC. Its protein is CASGQPGFVYEQYF. The chain links TRBV6-1 to TRBJ2-7, with D possibly matching TRBD1 (6 bases). V was cut by 8 bases and J by 3 bases, with 17 bases left in between. This CDR3 region has 14 residues. In germline, CDR1 is MNHNS, CDR2 SASEGT.

The CDR3 protein is CASSSFRVEDTGELFF. The CDR3 bases are TGTGCCAGCAGCTCTTTCCGGGTAGAGGACACCGGGGAGCTGTTTTTT. The J gene is TRBJ2-2, the V gene TRBV14, with no clear D. The germline CDR1 and CDR2 sequences are SGHDN and FVKESK. The CDR3 sequence is 16 residues long. The V end lost 5 bases, the J end lost 3 bases, and 16 bases lay between the germline ends.

This clone appeared a single time. This sequence joins TRBV2 and TRBJ1-2, with 10 positions matching TRBD1. The CDR3 has 16 amino acids. The V segment lost 5 bases and the J segment 4 bases; nucleotides outside the gene matches: 10. Germline V gene lookup returns CDR1 SNHLY and CDR2 FYNNEI. This CDR3 is CASSFRPGQGTYGYTF. Here the CDR3 DNA reads TGTGCCAGCAGTTTCAGACCGGGACAGGGGACCTATGGCTACACCTTC.